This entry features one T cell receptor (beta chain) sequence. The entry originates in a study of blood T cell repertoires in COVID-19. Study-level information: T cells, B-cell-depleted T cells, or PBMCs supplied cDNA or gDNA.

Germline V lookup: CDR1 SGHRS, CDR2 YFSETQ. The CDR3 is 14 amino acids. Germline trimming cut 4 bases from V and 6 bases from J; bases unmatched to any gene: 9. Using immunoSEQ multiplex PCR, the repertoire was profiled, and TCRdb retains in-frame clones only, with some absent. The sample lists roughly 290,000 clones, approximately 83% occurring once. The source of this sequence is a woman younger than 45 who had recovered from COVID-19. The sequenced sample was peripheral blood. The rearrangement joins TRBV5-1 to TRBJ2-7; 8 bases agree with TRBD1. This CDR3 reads CASSTGQGEVEQYF. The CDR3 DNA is TGCGCCAGCAGCACTGGACAGGGCGAGGTCGAGCAGTACTTC.